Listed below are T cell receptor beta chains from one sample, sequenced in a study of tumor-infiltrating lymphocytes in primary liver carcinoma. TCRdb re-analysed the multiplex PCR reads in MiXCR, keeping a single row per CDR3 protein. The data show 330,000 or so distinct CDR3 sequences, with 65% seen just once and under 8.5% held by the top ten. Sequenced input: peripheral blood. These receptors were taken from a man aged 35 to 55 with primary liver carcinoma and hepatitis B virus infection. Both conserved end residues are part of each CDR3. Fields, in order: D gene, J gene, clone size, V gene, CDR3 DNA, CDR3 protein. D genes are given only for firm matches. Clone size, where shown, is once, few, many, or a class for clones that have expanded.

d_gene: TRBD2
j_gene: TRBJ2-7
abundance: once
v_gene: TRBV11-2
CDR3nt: TGTGCCAGCAGCTACTGGACTAGCGTAGAACCTTTCTCGTACGAGCAGTACTTC
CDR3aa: CASSYWTSVEPFSYEQYF

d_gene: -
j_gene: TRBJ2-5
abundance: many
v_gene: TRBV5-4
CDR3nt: TGTGCCAGCAGCGAGGGGTCAACGGAGACCCAGTACTTC
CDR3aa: CASSEGSTETQYF

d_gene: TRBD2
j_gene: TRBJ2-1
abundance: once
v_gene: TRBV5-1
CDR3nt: TGCGCCGGCAGCAGGACGGGACTAGGGGCCTACAATGAGCAGTTCTTC
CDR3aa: CAGSRTGLGAYNEQFF

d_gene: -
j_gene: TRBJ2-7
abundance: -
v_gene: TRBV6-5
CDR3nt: TGTGCCATCAGTCCCGGGATAGGAGCCTACGAGCAGTATTTC
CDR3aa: CAISPGIGAYEQYF

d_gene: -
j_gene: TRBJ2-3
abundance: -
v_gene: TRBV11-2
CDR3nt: TGTGCCAGCGGCCGACCGGTAGTTTTCTTTAGCACAGATAAGCAGTATTTT
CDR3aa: CASGRPVVFFSTDKQYF

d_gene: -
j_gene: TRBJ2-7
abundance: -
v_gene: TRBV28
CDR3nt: TGTGCCAGCAGGAACCCGGGACAAGGCTTTAAGCAGTACTTC
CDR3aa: CASRNPGQGFKQYF

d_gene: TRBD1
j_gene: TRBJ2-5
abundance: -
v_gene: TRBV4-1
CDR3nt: TGCGCCAGCAGCCAACAACAGACCTGGACAGGGGGAATGACCCAGTACTTC
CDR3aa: CASSQQQTWTGGMTQYF

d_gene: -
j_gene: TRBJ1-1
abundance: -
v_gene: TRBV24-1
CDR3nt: TGTGCCACCAGTGATTCCGACCTTAGGGGCGAAGCTTTCTTT
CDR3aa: CATSDSDLRGEAFF

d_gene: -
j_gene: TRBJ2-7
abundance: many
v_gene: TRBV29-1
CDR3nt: TGCAGCGTTCAGGGAGCCGCTTCCTACGAGCAGTACTTC
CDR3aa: CSVQGAASYEQYF

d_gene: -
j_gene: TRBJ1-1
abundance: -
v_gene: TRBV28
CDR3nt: TGTGCCGGCAGTTTATTCGTCTCGGTTTTAGGGGACACTGAAGCTTTCTTT
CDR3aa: CAGSLFVSVLGDTEAFF

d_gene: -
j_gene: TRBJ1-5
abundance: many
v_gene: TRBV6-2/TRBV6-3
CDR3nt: TGTGCCAGCAGTCCAACCGGGACATTAGGCCAGCCCCAGCATTTT
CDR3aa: CASSPTGTLGQPQHF

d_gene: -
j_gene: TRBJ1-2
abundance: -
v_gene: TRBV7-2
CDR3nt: TGTGCCAGCAGCTTAGTGTCTGCTCCAATCGGCTATGGCTACACCTTC
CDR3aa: CASSLVSAPIGYGYTF

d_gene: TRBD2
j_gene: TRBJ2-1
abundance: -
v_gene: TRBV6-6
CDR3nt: TGTGCCAGCAGTGGGGCGGGGGGATCCTCCTACAATGAGCAGTTCTTC
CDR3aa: CASSGAGGSSYNEQFF

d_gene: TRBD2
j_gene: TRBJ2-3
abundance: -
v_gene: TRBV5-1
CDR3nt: TGCGCCGGCAGCTTGTTAGCGGGAGGAACCACAGATACGCAGTATTTT
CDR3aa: CAGSLLAGGTTDTQYF

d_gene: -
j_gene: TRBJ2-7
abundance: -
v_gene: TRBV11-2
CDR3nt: TGTGCCAGCACCTCCGACAGGTACTCGTACGAGCAGTACTTC
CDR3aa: CASTSDRYSYEQYF